This T cell receptor (beta chain) was captured in a study of Ad26.COV2.S vaccination and SARS-CoV-2 variants. The CDR3 is made up of 14 amino acids. V lost 5 bases, J lost 5 bases, and 6 bases stayed unmatched. Germline CDR1 SGHRS, CDR2 YFSETQ. Treatment in this sample: over 15 received Ad26.COV2.S at low or high dose, single or two shots; five or six received placebo; per-sample allocation not given. After the first vaccine or placebo injection, samples were drawn on day 63. Assay used: immunoSEQ multiplex PCR; TCRdb lists only in-frame clones, some missing. The sample has over 400,000 clones, roughly 89% seen once; the top ten hold 2.5% to 3%.

This clonotype originated in a person aged 18-65 years who received the Ad26.COV2.S COVID-19 vaccine or a placebo. This sample comprised peripheral blood, obtained in a trial of Ad26.COV2.S vaccine versus placebo. The chain carries TRBV5-1 and TRBJ2-5; 10 positions agree with TRBD1. Here the CDR3 DNA reads TGCGCCAGCAGTCGACAGGGGGCGGTGGAGACCCAGTACTTC. As protein: CASSRQGAVETQYF.